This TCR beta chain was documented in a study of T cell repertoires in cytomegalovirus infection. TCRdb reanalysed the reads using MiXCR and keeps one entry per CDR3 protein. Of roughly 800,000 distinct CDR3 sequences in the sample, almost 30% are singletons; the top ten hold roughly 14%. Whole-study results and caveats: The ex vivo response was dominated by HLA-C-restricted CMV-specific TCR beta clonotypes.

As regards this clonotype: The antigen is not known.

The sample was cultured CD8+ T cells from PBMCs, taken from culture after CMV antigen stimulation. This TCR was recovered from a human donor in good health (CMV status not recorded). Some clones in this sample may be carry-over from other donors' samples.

The CDR3 region is CASSSTGGREQYF. The CDR3 nucleotides read TGTGCCAGCAGCTCTACAGGGGGTAGGGAGCAGTACTTC. The V gene is TRBV7-9, the J gene TRBJ2-7; 8 bases map to TRBD1. The CDR3 consists of 13 residues. The junction had 6 bases not matched to a gene; V was cut back by 4 bases and J by 7 bases. In germline, CDR1 is SEHNR, CDR2 FQNEAQ (reference sequence). Supplemented by reference TRBV7-9 and TRBJ2-7, the full variable domain reads DTGVSQNPRHKITKRGQNVTFRCDPISEHNRLYWYRQTLGQGPEFLTYFQNEAQLEKSRLLSDRFSAERPKGSFSTLEIQRTEQGDSAMYLCASSSTGGREQYFGPGTRLTVT.